One sample yielded the 19 T cell receptor beta chains listed below, sequenced in a study of blood T cell repertoires in COVID-19. Measured with immunoSEQ multiplex PCR; TCRdb has only the in-frame clones, and not every one. The table has fewer than 500,000 clones, roughly 77% seen once; the top ten hold more than 1%. The sample comprised peripheral blood. The receptors come from a human donor with acute or convalescent COVID-19. The donor label of this sample is uncertain.

V usage is TRBV5-4 and J usage is TRBJ2-6; D gene uncertain. Per the germline V gene, CDR1 is SGHNT and CDR2 is YYREEE (reference sequence). The length of the CDR3 is 15 residues. The ends were cut back, 3 bases at V and 0 bases at J, with 7 bases in the middle. CDR3 coding DNA: TGTGCCAGCAGCTCGGCTAGCTCTGGGGCCAACGTCCTGACTTTC. Encoded protein: CASSSASSGANVLTF.

This clone was seen just once. The gene calls are TRBV30 and TRBJ1-2; D uncertain. V lost 1 base and J 1 base, leaving 16 bases between the germline ends. Germline V gene lookup returns CDR1 GTSNPN and CDR2 SVGIG (reference sequence). This CDR3 has 16 residues. CDR3 DNA: TGTGCCTGGAGTGCTACCGCGGGTATGATTAACTATGGCTACACCTTC. It translates to CAWSATAGMINYGYTF.

This chain joins TRBV7-6 and TRBJ1-6; 7 bases align to TRBD1. V gave up 4 bases and J gave up 7 bases; unmatched junction bases: 10. This CDR3 has 16 residues. The germline CDR1 and CDR2 sequences are SGHVS and FNYEAQ. The CDR3 bases are TGTGCCAGCAGCTCCCGCCGACAGGGATTGAATTCACCCCTCCACTTT. It yields the protein CASSSRRQGLNSPLHF.

V usage is TRBV24-1 and J usage is TRBJ1-4, with 8 positions matching TRBD1. Germline V gene sequence: CDR1 KGHDR, CDR2 SFDVKD. The CDR3 sequence is 16 residues long. Trimming at V came to 4 bases and at J to 4 bases, leaving 7 bases not matched to a gene. Written as DNA, the CDR3 is TGTGCCACCAGTGACCCGAGGACAGGGATTAATGAAAAACTGTTTTTT. Translating it yields CATSDPRTGINEKLFF.

V usage is TRBV3-1 (or the pseudogene TRBV3-2) and J usage is TRBJ2-1; TRBD2 might be the D (5 bases). The CDR3 contains 12 residues. The germline V gene has CDR1 LGHDT and CDR2 YNNKEL (reference sequence). Trimming pared 7 bases from V and 6 bases from J, leaving 10 bases between. CDR3 nucleotide sequence: TGTGCCAGCACCGGACTCCCCAATGAGCAGTTCTTC. It is translated as CASTGLPNEQFF.

This chain connects TRBV10-2 to TRBJ2-2; 7 nucleotides align to TRBD2. CDR1 is WSHSY and CDR2 is SAAADI in the germline V gene. This CDR3 has 15 amino acids. The trim removed 8 bases at V and 2 bases at J, leaving 8 bases unmatched. The CDR3 DNA follows: TGCGCCAGCCGAACTAGCGAAACAAACACCGGGGAGCTGTTTTTT. It encodes CASRTSETNTGELFF.

The CDR3 coding sequence is TGTGCCAGCAGCTTCCGGGACAGAGGCAACACCGGGGAGCTGTTTTTT. As protein: CASSFRDRGNTGELFF. The chain joins TRBV7-6 to TRBJ2-2, with 7 positions matching TRBD1. The CDR3 extends over 16 amino acids. V gave up 3 bases and J gave up 2 bases; unmatched junction bases: 6. Germline CDR1 SGHVS, CDR2 FNYEAQ.

This clone has ten or more counts. The chain recombines TRBV19 with TRBJ1-2; D unresolved. Germline values: CDR1 LNHDA, CDR2 SQIVND (reference sequence). The CDR3 has 14 amino acids. Trimming left V 3 bases short and J 3 bases short, with 11 bases between. This CDR3 is CASSMAQEYYGYTF. The CDR3 nucleotides are TGTGCCAGTAGTATGGCCCAGGAATACTATGGCTACACCTTC.

This clone was detected a few times. The rearrangement links TRBV3-1 (or the pseudogene TRBV3-2) to TRBJ2-2, with a possible D match to TRBD1 (6 bases). The CDR3 runs 17 residues. Germline lookup yields CDR1 LGHDT and CDR2 YNNKEL (reference sequence). Trimming removed 5 bases from V and 3 bases from J, with 19 bases in between. The CDR3 protein is CASSSYDSGADTGELFF. The CDR3 region has the DNA TGTGCCAGCAGCTCCTACGATTCAGGGGCCGACACCGGGGAGCTGTTTTTT.

The gene calls are TRBV4-1 and TRBJ1-4; D not certain. The CDR3 has 14 residues. From germline, CDR1 is MGHRA and CDR2 YSYEKL. Trimming stripped 1 base from V and 4 bases from J, with 7 bases between. This CDR3 reads CASSQGEINEKLFF. Written as DNA, the CDR3 is TGCGCCAGCAGCCAAGGCGAGATTAATGAAAAACTGTTTTTT.

The genes are TRBV10-2 and TRBJ1-6; perhaps TRBD1 as D (5 bases). The ends were cut back, 7 bases at V and 3 bases at J, with 16 bases in the middle. This CDR3 comprises 16 residues. Germline CDR1 and CDR2: WSHSY and SAAADI. The CDR3 nucleotides are TGCGCCAGCAATATTCGTGGGCAGGGCTATAATTCACCCCTCCACTTT. Its translation is CASNIRGQGYNSPLHF.

As concerns this clone: The DNA is left out, because the CDR3 cannot be placed on it with certainty; the CDR3 is given as TCRdb lists it. The genes are TRBV21-1 and TRBJ2-1; TRBD1, the table's D call, lacks a check against the DNA. TRBV21-1 is flagged as a pseudogene. With termini counted, the CDR3 has 16 amino acids. CDR3 sequence reads: CASSWVGSGTFNEQFF.

The chain employs TRBV5-1 and TRBJ2-2, with D tentatively TRBD2 (6 bases). This CDR3 spans 14 amino acids. Trimming cost V 4 bases and J 5 bases, with 12 bases left between them. Per germline, CDR1 SGHRS and CDR2 YFSETQ. The CDR3 sequence: CASSPPGGTGELFF. The CDR3 DNA sequence: TGCGCCAGCAGCCCTCCAGGAGGGACCGGGGAGCTGTTTTTT.

The V and J genes are TRBV7-9 and TRBJ2-1; 8 nucleotides match TRBD2. The CDR3 is 18 residues long. The V and J ends lost 1 base and 4 bases, in that order; junction bases with no gene match: 12. Per germline, CDR1 SEHNR and CDR2 FQNEAQ (reference sequence). The CDR3 region is CASSLVLVREAAYNEQFF. The CDR3 DNA sequence: TGTGCCAGCAGCTTAGTACTAGTGCGGGAGGCGGCGTACAATGAGCAGTTCTTC.

This chain connects TRBV27 to TRBJ2-7; 8 bases agree with TRBD2. Losses at the gene ends were 6 bases for V and 4 bases for J; bases not matched to a gene: 5. Germline loops: CDR1 MNHEY, CDR2 SMNVEV (reference sequence). This CDR3 is 13 amino acids long. The CDR3 loop reads CASRRGAPYEQYF. DNA for the CDR3: TGTGCCAGCAGGCGGGGGGCCCCATACGAGCAGTACTTC.

J is TRBJ1-6 and V is TRBV28, with TRBD1 as a possible D gene (5 bases). V lost 3 bases and J lost 4, with 10 bases in between. The CDR3 is 15 amino acids. Germline CDR1 is MDHEN and CDR2 is SYDVKM. DNA for the CDR3: TGTGCCAGCAGTTTTAACGGACAATATAATTCACCCCTCCACTTT. It encodes CASSFNGQYNSPLHF.

The chain employs TRBV28 and TRBJ2-1; D is possibly TRBD2 (5 bases). The V gene lost 5 bases and the J gene lost 8 bases, with 22 bases spanning the gap. The CDR3 has 16 residues. Germline lookup yields CDR1 MDHEN and CDR2 SYDVKM. CDR3 sequence reads: CASSPLEIVNADEQFF. CDR3 sequence (DNA): TGTGCCAGCAGTCCACTAGAAATTGTTAACGCGGATGAGCAGTTCTTC.

V usage is TRBV27 and J usage is TRBJ2-7, with D perhaps TRBD1 (5 bases). Trimming stripped 3 bases from V and 1 base from J, with 10 bases between. Germline loops: CDR1 MNHEY, CDR2 SMNVEV (reference sequence). The CDR3 loop spans 14 amino acids. The CDR3 DNA sequence: TGTGCCAGCAGTTTCGGGTCAGGGTCCTACGAGCAGTACTTC. Translating it yields CASSFGSGSYEQYF.

V and J are TRBV13 and TRBJ2-3, with 15 bases matching TRBD2. This CDR3 contains 16 residues. Germline loops: CDR1 PRHDT, CDR2 FYEKMQ (reference sequence). The ends lost 3 bases at V and 4 bases at J; junction bases unmatched: 2. The CDR3 sequence: CASSFRTSGGADTQYF. The DNA of the CDR3 is TGTGCCAGCAGCTTTCGGACTAGCGGGGGGGCAGATACGCAGTATTTT. Full variable domain (remainder filled in from reference TRBV13 and TRBJ2-3): AAGVIQSPRHLIKEKRETATLKCYPIPRHDTVYWYQQGPGQDPQFLISFYEKMQSDKGSIPDRFSAQQFSDYHSELNMSSLELGDSALYFCASSFRTSGGADTQYFGPGTRLTVL.